The entry below gives a single TCR beta chain sequence along with its context. This CDR3 spans 14 amino acids. Trimming removed 0 bases from V and 2 bases from J, with 8 bases in between. Germline CDR1 and CDR2: KGHSH and LQKENI. The data were obtained in a study of cytomegalovirus exposure and HLA in healthy donors. The study ran its PCR with 60 Vbeta and 13 Jbeta primers. This table comes from immunoSEQ multiplex PCR, and its TCRdb copy is limited to in-frame clones, with some not included. The sample lists roughly 140,000 clones; about four fifths were seen once. This TCR came from a human donor in good health. The chain employs TRBV18 and TRBJ2-7, with D possibly matching TRBD2 (6 bases). Sequencing used PBMCs. Here the CDR3 reads CASSPPSGPYEQYF. CDR3 in DNA: TGTGCCAGCTCACCACCTAGCGGACCCTACGAGCAGTACTTC.